This passage covers 28 T cell receptor beta chains from one sample sequenced in a study of Graves' ophthalmopathy and Graves' hyperthyroidism. Using RNA transcripts, the TCR beta CDR3 regions were amplified. HTBI primers primed a first-round RT-PCR, and a second-round multiplex PCR followed. TCRdb called the multiplex PCR reads again in MiXCR, with one record for every CDR3 protein. The repertoire holds 650,000 to 800,000 distinct CDR3 sequences, with about 41% as singletons. The sample taken for sequencing was peripheral blood. The origin of the receptors is an adult man with Graves' ophthalmopathy.

This clonotype occurred many times. This chain joins TRBV29-1 and TRBJ2-7, with D tentatively TRBD1 or TRBD2 (5 bases each). Trimming took 6 bases from V and 0 from J, leaving 12 bases between them. Germline CDR1 reads SQVTM; CDR2 reads ANQGSEA. The CDR3 loop spans 13 amino acids. CDR3 coding DNA: TGCAGCGTCGGTGGGGGATACTCCTACGAGCAGTACTTC. Its translation: CSVGGGYSYEQYF.

In this sample, this clonotype turned up many times. The gene calls are TRBV19 and TRBJ2-2, with D perhaps matching TRBD1 (6 bases). The germline V and J ends were trimmed by 6 bases and 7 bases, with 15 bases remaining between them. CDR1 is LNHDA and CDR2 is SQIVND in the germline V gene (reference sequence). The CDR3 contains 14 residues. The CDR3 nucleotides read TGTGCCAGTAGCCTCCGGGACATTATCGGGGAGCTGTTTTTT. Translating it yields CASSLRDIIGELFF.

This clonotype was observed a single time. One base away lies a much larger clone, so this may be a sequencing read error. This CDR3 fails to terminate in the conserved phenylalanine or tryptophan, so it likely reflects a read error. The CDR3 sequence: CASNLAGGPETQYV. The CDR3 DNA is TGTGCCAGCAATTTAGCGGGAGGGCCGGAGACCCAGTACGTC. The genes are TRBV2 and TRBJ2-5; 11 bases map to TRBD2. Trimming took 7 bases from V and 5 from J; bases not matched to a gene: 6. The CDR3 length is 14 residues. The germline V gene encodes CDR1 SNHLY and CDR2 FYNNEI.

The chain employs TRBV7-6 and TRBJ2-5; D is perhaps TRBD2 (6 bases). The CDR3 extends over 13 amino acids. Germline V gives CDR1 SGHVS, CDR2 FNYEAQ. CDR3 residues: CASPSERQETQYF. The CDR3 nucleotides read TGTGCTAGCCCTAGCGAGAGACAAGAGACCCAGTACTTC.

This clonotype occurred many times. The chain combines TRBV2 with TRBJ1-4, with TRBD1 matching 7 bases. CDR1 and CDR2 (germline): SNHLY, FYNNEI. There are 16 residues in the CDR3. J was trimmed by 5 bases and V by 4 bases; bases with no gene match: 10. CDR3 coding DNA: TGTGCCAGCAGTGTGGCAGGGGGTGTTGACAATGAAAAACTGTTTTTT. Protein product: CASSVAGGVDNEKLFF.

This clonotype was observed many times. The chain is built from TRBV10-3 and TRBJ1-4; possibly TRBD1 for D (6 bases). This CDR3 spans 15 amino acids. V lost 0 bases and J lost 5, with 10 bases in between. Per germline, CDR1 ENHRY and CDR2 SYGVKD. CDR3 sequence reads: CAISESKGGNEKLFF. The CDR3 DNA reads TGTGCCATCAGTGAGTCGAAGGGGGGCAATGAAAAACTGTTTTTT.

This rearrangement joins TRBV7-9 to TRBJ1-6, with D hard to call. V was pared by 5 bases and J by 13 bases, with 21 bases between. The CDR3 extends over 15 amino acids. The V gene's germline CDR1 is SEHNR and CDR2 FQNEAQ (reference sequence). CDR3 sequence (DNA): TGTGCCAGCAGCGCAGCGGTAGGTCCCAATCAGCCCCTCCACTTT. It encodes CASSAAVGPNQPLHF.

In this sample, this clonotype turned up once. A much larger clone sits a single nucleotide away, making a read error possible. The genes are TRBV25-1 and TRBJ1-6, with D unclear. The V gene's germline CDR1 is MGHDK and CDR2 SYGVNS. CDR3 length equals 16 residues. This CDR3 reads CGSSYRERPASPPLHF. CDR3 nucleotides: TGTGGCAGCAGTTACCGGGAGAGGCCGGCCTCGCCACCCCTCCACTTT.

Regarding this clonotype: This CDR3 fails to terminate in the conserved phenylalanine or tryptophan, so it likely reflects a read error. The limits of the CDR3 on the DNA are not certain, so only TCRdb's listed CDR3 is given. The J gene is TRBJ2-7, the V gene TRBV15. The CDR3 has 8 residues if both end residues are counted. Germline V gene sequence: CDR1 LNHNV, CDR2 YYDKDF (reference sequence). The CDR3 loop reads CATSRDLT.

The chain links TRBV29-1 to TRBJ2-2, with TRBD2 matching 9 bases. The V gene end was trimmed by 8 bases and the J gene end by 2 bases; junction bases not matched to a gene: 9. This CDR3 region has 15 residues. Germline V gives CDR1 SQVTM, CDR2 ANQGSEA. CDR3 sequence reads: CSQDMRGGNTGELFF. CDR3 nucleotide sequence: TGCAGCCAAGATATGCGGGGGGGTAACACCGGGGAGCTGTTTTTT.

This clonotype was counted many times. The V and J genes are TRBV20-1 and TRBJ1-2, with TRBD1 matching 10 bases. Looked up from germline, CDR1 is DFQATT and CDR2 is SNEGSKA (reference sequence). The CDR3 length is 14 residues. V lost 0 bases and J lost 6; bases outside the gene matches: 4. The CDR3 loop is CSARERQGADGYTF. In DNA, the CDR3 is TGCAGTGCTAGAGAACGACAGGGGGCGGATGGCTACACCTTC.

V and J are TRBV20-1 and TRBJ1-5; maybe TRBD1 (5 bases). This CDR3 is 14 amino acids long. CDR1 and CDR2 from the germline V gene are DFQATT and SNEGSKA (reference sequence). Between the trimmed V and J ends, which lost 3 bases and 2 bases, there was a span of 11 bases. DNA for the CDR3: TGCAGTGCTAGCCCGGGGGGAGGCAATCAGCCCCAGCATTTT. Protein: CSASPGGGNQPQHF.

This clonotype was observed many times. The chain employs TRBV12-3 or TRBV12-4 and TRBJ2-7, with unresolved D. CDR3 length equals 13 residues. With 4 bases removed from V and 3 bases from J, the gap between germline ends came to 10 bases. In nucleotides, the CDR3 is TGTGCCAGCAGTTCGGGTCGAGGCTACGAGCAGTACTTC. Its translation: CASSSGRGYEQYF.

The chain joins TRBV20-1 to TRBJ1-3, with D possibly TRBD1 on 5 matching bases. V dropped 1 base and J dropped 0 bases, with 10 bases sitting between them. Germline V gives CDR1 DFQATT, CDR2 SNEGSKA (reference sequence). This CDR3 comprises 15 residues. The CDR3 sequence is CSARARGSSGNTIYF. Written as DNA, the CDR3 is TGCAGTGCTAGAGCTCGGGGCAGCTCTGGAAACACCATATATTTT.

The chain is built from TRBV11-3 and TRBJ2-6; no clear D gene. The CDR3 runs to 13 residues. Germline V gene lookup returns CDR1 SGHNT and CDR2 YENEEA. V lost 5 bases and J lost 5, with 7 bases in between. The CDR3 sequence: CASSPPRANVLTF. The CDR3 bases are TGTGCCAGCAGCCCCCCTAGGGCCAACGTCCTGACTTTC.

This clonotype occurred many times. This chain uses TRBV7-9 with TRBJ2-7; TRBD1 aligns across 10 bases. With V trimmed by 4 bases and J by 1 base, 7 bases remained unmatched. Germline CDR1 SEHNR, CDR2 FQNEAQ (reference sequence). This CDR3 has 16 residues. CDR3 in DNA: TGTGCCAGCAGCTCCTACCGGGACAGGGGTTCCTACGAGCAGTACTTC. This translates into CASSSYRDRGSYEQYF.

The sample holds many counts of this clonotype. The gene calls are TRBV19 and TRBJ1-2; D might be TRBD1 (6 bases). The CDR3 contains 13 residues. The germline gives CDR1 LNHDA, CDR2 SQIVND (reference sequence). Trimming pared 6 bases from V and 1 base from J, leaving 9 bases between. CDR3 in DNA: TGTGCCAGTAGGGTGGACAGTAACTATGGCTACACCTTC. It yields the protein CASRVDSNYGYTF.

This clonotype was detected ten times or more. This chain connects TRBV9 to TRBJ2-7; TRBD2 matches at 11 bases. The CDR3 consists of 16 residues. V lost 4 bases and J lost 0; bases outside the gene matches: 6. Germline assignment: CDR1 SGDLS and CDR2 YYNGEE. The CDR3 loop reads CASSPGLAGLSYEQYF. DNA of the CDR3: TGTGCCAGCAGCCCTGGACTAGCGGGCCTCTCCTACGAGCAGTACTTC.

The table lists this clonotype with many counts. V gene TRBV2 combines with J gene TRBJ2-7, with TRBD1 as a possible D gene (6 bases). V was pared by 3 bases and J by 6 bases, with 9 bases between. Germline CDR1 SNHLY, CDR2 FYNNEI. The CDR3 loop spans 12 amino acids. The CDR3 here is CASSEGAAEQYF. CDR3 nucleotides: TGTGCCAGCAGTGAGGGGGCCGCCGAGCAGTACTTC.

The rearrangement joins TRBV10-3 to TRBJ2-7; 8 bases align to TRBD2. The CDR3 extends over 16 amino acids. V shed 0 bases and J 0 bases; nucleotides not matched to a gene: 4. CDR1 is ENHRY, CDR2 SYGVKD, per germline. DNA of the CDR3: TGTGCCATCAGTGAGTCGCTCCGGGGGGGCTCCTACGAGCAGTACTTC. It is translated as CAISESLRGGSYEQYF.

This clonotype was picked up many times. The V gene is TRBV5-1, the J gene TRBJ2-7; TRBD1 aligns across 7 bases. V shed 0 bases, J shed 7 bases, and the junction held 10 bases outside the gene matches. Germline CDR1 and CDR2: SGHRS and YFSETQ. The CDR3 is made up of 15 amino acids. The CDR3 spells CASSLDKGQPFEQYF. DNA of the CDR3: TGCGCCAGCAGCTTGGACAAGGGACAGCCCTTTGAGCAGTACTTC.

This clonotype appeared a few times. The chain uses TRBV7-9 and TRBJ2-7, with 10 bases fitting TRBD2. V lost 5 bases and J lost 5; bases outside the gene matches: 9. Germline V lookup: CDR1 SEHNR, CDR2 FQNEAQ (reference sequence). This CDR3 contains 15 residues. Here the CDR3 reads CASSQGLAGVNEQYF. CDR3 DNA sequence: TGTGCCAGCAGCCAAGGTCTAGCGGGGGTCAACGAGCAGTACTTC.

This clonotype was picked up many times. The V and J genes are TRBV12-3 or TRBV12-4 and TRBJ2-6; D is undetermined. V was trimmed by 7 bases and J by 1 base, leaving 8 bases between them. The CDR3 runs 14 residues. The CDR3 region is CASIDNSGANVLTF. The DNA of the CDR3 is TGTGCCAGCATTGACAATTCTGGGGCCAACGTCCTGACTTTC.

This clonotype was counted many times. CDR3 nucleotides: TGCGCCAGCAGTCCGCGGTGGACAGAGACCCAGTACTTC. Protein product: CASSPRWTETQYF. The chain is built from TRBV10-2 and TRBJ2-5; D gene uncertain. The V end was cut by 5 bases, the J end by 4 bases, with 11 bases between. The CDR3 is made up of 13 amino acids. Germline V lookup: CDR1 WSHSY, CDR2 SAAADI.

Comments on this clonotype: One end of the junction fails to match germline, which may point to a read error. The genes are TRBV10-3 and TRBJ1-2; the D is unclear. The germline gives CDR1 ENHRY, CDR2 SYGVKD. The CDR3 spans 14 residues. CDR3 bases: TGTGCCAGCAGTTACTTAGGACCTAGAGATGGCTACACCTTC. It codes for CASSYLGPRDGYTF.

This clonotype was picked up a small number of times. A clone one base away is much larger, so this may be a read error. The rearrangement joins TRBV12-3 or TRBV12-4 to TRBJ2-7, with a weak D call TRBD2 (5 bases). Trimming removed 6 bases at V and 6 bases at J, with 18 bases between. The CDR3 length is 14 residues. CDR3 nucleotides: TGTGCCAGCAGCCGACGGTTTTCAGGAGGCGAGCAGTACTTC. Its protein is CASSRRFSGGEQYF.

J is TRBJ2-6 and V is TRBV2; D ambiguous. Per the germline V gene, CDR1 is SNHLY and CDR2 is FYNNEI. The V end was cut by 9 bases, the J end by 0 bases, with 15 bases between. The CDR3 covers 16 residues. The CDR3 DNA follows: TGTGCCAGTCAATTGGCCGACCCCTCTGGGGCCAACGTCCTGACTTTC. Protein product: CASQLADPSGANVLTF.

Of note for this clonotype: No conserved phenylalanine or tryptophan ends this CDR3, so it is likely a read error. For the CDR3, the DNA is TGTGCCATCAGTGATGGGACAGGGGTGGCTGGGGCCAACGTCCTGACTCCA. Its translation: CAISDGTGVAGANVLTP. This chain joins TRBV10-3 and TRBJ2-6, with 10 bases that match TRBD1. The CDR3 is 17 residues long. The trim removed 3 bases at V and 2 bases at J, leaving 4 bases unmatched. Germline V CDR1 and CDR2: ENHRY, SYGVKD.